This T cell receptor (beta chain) was obtained from a study of cytomegalovirus exposure and HLA in healthy donors. PCR used 60 Vbeta primers and 13 Jbeta primers. Sequencing was performed with immunoSEQ multiplex PCR; in TCRdb, only in-frame clones are kept and a portion is missing. The sample has some 170,000 clones; roughly 76% are singletons. The V and J ends lost 9 bases and 4 bases respectively, with 15 bases between them. Germline-derived CDR1 and CDR2 are SGHTA and FQGNSA. There are 14 residues in the CDR3. Donors were nominally healthy when sampled, though unrecorded immune exposures were likely.

The receptor was derived from a woman aged 45 to 65 in good health and CMV-seronegative. Input material: PBMCs. This chain connects TRBV7-2 to TRBJ2-2; TRBD1 is a possible D gene (5 bases). This chain's CDR3 is CASRPGSPTGELFF. CDR3 in DNA: TGTGCCAGTCGCCCAGGGTCGCCCACCGGGGAGCTGTTTTTT. The full variable domain, completed using reference TRBV7-2 and TRBJ2-2, is GAGVSQSPSNKVTEKGKDVELRCDPISGHTALYWYRQSLGQGLEFLIYFQGNSAPDKSGLPSDRFSAERTGGSVSTLTIQRTQQEDSAVYLCASRPGSPTGELFFGEGSRLTVL.